A single sample gave rise to the 23 T cell receptor beta chains below, sequenced in a study of blood T cell repertoires in COVID-19. Assay: immunoSEQ multiplex PCR; the TCRdb copy retains only in-frame clones and omits some. The sample has about 44,000 clones, around four fifths seen once. The sample taken for sequencing was peripheral blood. The receptors here all came from a human donor in a cohort sampled during active COVID-19.

The rearrangement joins TRBV5-1 to TRBJ2-3, with TRBD2 matching 9 bases. Germline CDR1 and CDR2: SGHRS and YFSETQ. The CDR3 covers 14 residues. V lost 5 bases and J lost 4; bases outside the gene matches: 5. DNA of the CDR3: TGCGCCAGCAGTGCGGGGGGGCCCGCAGATACGCAGTATTTT. Its translation: CASSAGGPADTQYF. The full variable domain, rest sourced from reference TRBV5-1 and TRBJ2-3, is KAGVTQTPRYLIKTRGQQVTLSCSPISGHRSVSWYQQTPGQGLQFLFEYFSETQRNKGNFPGRFSGRQFSNSRSEMNVSTLELGDSALYLCASSAGGPADTQYFGPGTRLTVL.

The genes are TRBV29-1 and TRBJ2-5; 7 bases are shared with TRBD2. Germline V gene sequence: CDR1 SQVTM, CDR2 ANQGSEA. With 8 bases clipped from V and 6 bases from J, the junction kept 15 bases outside the gene matches. The CDR3 runs 14 residues. The CDR3 DNA is TGCAGCACCGAACCCGTAGAGCGGGGCAAGACCCAGTACTTC. As protein: CSTEPVERGKTQYF.

The chain couples TRBV7-9 to TRBJ1-1; 10 nucleotides line up with TRBD1. The V segment lost 7 bases and the J segment 6 bases; nucleotides outside the gene matches: 17. Germline V gene lookup returns CDR1 SEHNR and CDR2 FQNEAQ (reference sequence). This CDR3 comprises 17 residues. The CDR3 DNA follows: TGTGCCAGCACCATCTCCGGGACAGGGGCCCTCGGGGCTGAAGCTTTCTTT. It specifies CASTISGTGALGAEAFF.

The genes are TRBV4-1 and TRBJ1-5, with D possibly matching TRBD1 (6 bases). Trimming left V 0 bases short and J 6 bases short, with 18 bases between. Germline CDR1 reads MGHRA; CDR2 reads YSYEKL. The CDR3 loop spans 17 amino acids. DNA for the CDR3: TGCGCCAGCAGCCAAGACCAGGGGAAGATGGACGGTCAGCCCCAGCATTTT. This encodes CASSQDQGKMDGQPQHF.

This clone was detected only a few times. The chain recombines TRBV4-2 with TRBJ1-1, with TRBD1 matching over 8 bases. Trimming at V came to 3 bases and at J to 2 bases, leaving 5 bases not matched to a gene. Germline-derived CDR1 and CDR2 are LGHNA and YNFKEQ. This CDR3 has 15 amino acids. This CDR3 reads CASSHPGTGNTEAFF. Written as DNA, the CDR3 is TGTGCCAGCAGCCACCCAGGGACAGGAAACACTGAAGCTTTCTTT.

The V and J genes are TRBV7-3 and TRBJ2-1; 7 nucleotides line up with TRBD2. With 6 bases clipped from V and 6 bases from J, the junction kept 5 bases outside the gene matches. The CDR3 length is 13 residues. The germline V gene encodes CDR1 SGHTA and CDR2 FQGTGA. The CDR3 loop is CASSPASGNEQFF. The DNA for the CDR3 is TGTGCCAGCAGTCCGGCTAGCGGCAATGAGCAGTTCTTC.

This chain joins TRBV9 and TRBJ1-1; D ambiguous. Germline V gene data show CDR1 as SGDLS and CDR2 as YYNGEE. The germline V and J ends were trimmed by 0 bases and 8 bases, with 11 bases remaining between them. The CDR3 has 13 residues. CDR3 loop: CASSVDSGREAFF. The CDR3 bases are TGTGCCAGCAGCGTAGATTCAGGAAGAGAAGCTTTCTTT.

The chain joins TRBV5-1 to TRBJ1-5; no firm D call. The CDR3 totals 13 residues. Germline V gene data show CDR1 as SGHRS and CDR2 as YFSETQ. V lost 2 bases and J lost 4, with 7 bases in between. The CDR3 DNA follows: TGCGCCAGCAGCTTATCGGGGAATCAGCCCCAGCATTTT. It translates to CASSLSGNQPQHF.

This clone has only one observation. The chain joins TRBV7-8 to TRBJ1-3, with a weak D call TRBD1 (5 bases). The V end lost 5 bases, the J end lost 4 bases, and 15 bases lay between the germline ends. The CDR3 has 15 amino acids. Germline loops: CDR1 SGHVS, CDR2 FQNEAQ. As DNA, the CDR3 is TGTGCCAGCAGCGGGGGGAGGGGAGGAGGAAACACCATATATTTT. The encoded protein is CASSGGRGGGNTIYF.

A note on this clone: One junction end does not reproduce the germline sequence, and a read error may be involved. The chain uses TRBV18 and TRBJ1-3, with 7 bases aligning to TRBD1. Germline V gene lookup returns CDR1 KGHSH and CDR2 LQKENI. The CDR3 has 16 residues. CDR3: CASSSTGQVSENTIYF. The CDR3 nucleotides are TGTGCCAGCTCATCGACAGGGCAGGTGTCTGAAAACACCATATATTTT. Full variable domain (outside the CDR3, taken from reference TRBV18 and TRBJ1-3): NAGVMQNPRHLVRRRGQEARLRCSPMKGHSHVYWYRQLPEEGLKFMVYLQKENIIDESGMPKERFSAEFPKEGPSILRIQQVVRGDSAAYFCASSSTGQVSENTIYFGEGSWLTVV.

This chain uses TRBV29-1 with TRBJ2-2; no reliable D call. Looked up from germline, CDR1 is SQVTM and CDR2 is ANQGSEA. The CDR3 covers 10 residues. Trimming shortened V by 6 bases and J by 4 bases, and 3 bases separated the two germline ends. CDR3 in DNA: TGCAGCGTCCTCACCGGGGAGCTGTTTTTT. Translated, it gives CSVLTGELFF.

The chain joins TRBV19 to TRBJ1-6, with TRBD1 identical over 9 bases. Germline-derived CDR1 and CDR2 are LNHDA and SQIVND (reference sequence). After removal of 4 bases from V and 8 bases from J, the junction contained 3 bases not matched to a gene. The CDR3 has 14 amino acids. This chain's CDR3 is CASSTQGAYSPLHF. The DNA for the CDR3 is TGTGCCAGTAGTACACAGGGGGCATATTCACCCCTCCACTTT. Full variable domain (missing parts from reference TRBV19 and TRBJ1-6): DGGITQSPKYLFRKEGQNVTLSCEQNLNHDAMYWYRQDPGQGLRLIYYSQIVNDFQKGDIAEGYSVSREKKESFPLTVTSAQKNPTAFYLCASSTQGAYSPLHFGNGTRLTVT.

This clone was found a few times. The genes are TRBV6-5 and TRBJ2-1; 9 bases align to TRBD2. The CDR3 has 16 residues. The J segment lost 4 bases and the V segment lost 1 base, leaving 5 bases of the junction unmatched. From germline, CDR1 is MNHEY and CDR2 SVGAGI. The CDR3 DNA reads as TGTGCCAGCAGTTACTTGCGGGGGGGCCGTTACAATGAGCAGTTCTTC. As protein: CASSYLRGGRYNEQFF.

The rearrangement uses TRBV7-2 and TRBJ2-4; 10 nucleotides align to TRBD1. The CDR3 extends over 14 amino acids. Germline-derived CDR1 and CDR2 are SGHTA and FQGNSA. V lost 4 bases, J lost 8 bases, and 5 bases stayed unmatched. The CDR3 sequence is CASSSRQGAYIQYF. In DNA, the CDR3 is TGTGCCAGCAGCTCCCGACAGGGGGCTTACATTCAGTACTTC.

The chain combines TRBV19 with TRBJ1-1; 7 positions agree with TRBD1. J gave up 0 bases and V 6 bases, and 1 base lay outside the gene matches. CDR1 is LNHDA and CDR2 is SQIVND in the germline V gene (reference sequence). The length of the CDR3 is 13 residues. This chain's CDR3 is CASRGQLNTEAFF. The CDR3 nucleotides read TGTGCCAGTAGGGGACAGTTGAACACTGAAGCTTTCTTT.

The chain couples TRBV24-1 to TRBJ2-7; TRBD2 agrees at 7 bases. V gave up 8 bases and J gave up 2 bases; unmatched junction bases: 14. From germline, CDR1 is KGHDR and CDR2 SFDVKD. The CDR3 spans 16 residues. CDR3 residues: CATILYSSGATYEQYF. The DNA of the CDR3 is TGTGCCACCATACTTTACTCAAGCGGGGCAACCTACGAGCAGTACTTC.

This chain joins TRBV4-1 and TRBJ1-4, with 9 positions matching TRBD1. CDR3 length: 15 amino acids. The germline V gene encodes CDR1 MGHRA and CDR2 YSYEKL. J gave up 5 bases and V 2 bases, and 3 bases lay outside the gene matches. DNA of the CDR3: TGCGCCAGCAGCCAATCCGGGACAGGGAATGAAAAACTGTTTTTT. It is translated as CASSQSGTGNEKLFF.

The gene calls are TRBV6-2 or TRBV6-3 and TRBJ1-2; 7 bases are a match to TRBD1. The J segment lost 7 bases and the V segment lost 1 base, leaving 6 bases of the junction unmatched. CDR1 MNHEY and CDR2 SVGEGT come from the germline V gene. CDR3 length equals 14 residues. CDR3 residues: CASSYLEGASGYTF. The DNA for the CDR3 is TGTGCCAGCAGTTACTTGGAGGGGGCCAGTGGCTACACCTTC.

The V and J genes are TRBV10-2 and TRBJ2-1; 8 bases align to TRBD1. This CDR3 is built from 15 residues. Germline V gene data show CDR1 as WSHSY and CDR2 as SAAADI. The V gene end was trimmed by 8 bases and the J gene end by 5 bases; junction bases not matched to a gene: 11. CDR3 in DNA: TGCGCCAGCGCGATCGTTGGGACAGGTAACAATGAGCAGTTCTTC. Its protein product is CASAIVGTGNNEQFF.

The chain has TRBV3-1 (or the pseudogene TRBV3-2) and TRBJ2-5, with TRBD1 matching 8 bases. Unmatched junction bases numbered 21, after V lost 2 bases and J lost 4 bases. CDR3 size: 20 residues. Per the germline V gene, CDR1 is LGHDT and CDR2 is YNNKEL (reference sequence). The CDR3 sequence is CASSQLAQGAGFFFLETQYF. CDR3 DNA sequence: TGTGCCAGCAGCCAATTAGCCCAGGGGGCGGGCTTTTTCTTCTTAGAGACCCAGTACTTC.

The chain has TRBV7-2 and TRBJ1-6; D is possibly TRBD1 (5 bases). Trimming removed 2 bases from V and 5 bases from J, with 13 bases in between. The germline V gene has CDR1 SGHTA and CDR2 FQGNSA. The CDR3 length is 16 residues. This CDR3 reads CASSLRWEGNNSPLHF. In DNA form, the CDR3 reads TGTGCCAGCAGCTTACGATGGGAGGGGAATAATTCACCCCTCCACTTT.

The chain employs TRBV7-9 and TRBJ2-1; 9 bases are a match to TRBD1. The trim removed 7 bases at V and 1 base at J, leaving 8 bases unmatched. CDR1 is SEHNR and CDR2 is FQNEAQ in the germline V gene (reference sequence). The CDR3 is made up of 16 amino acids. The CDR3 sequence: CASTPRGTGSYNEQFF. The CDR3 coding sequence is TGTGCCAGCACCCCACGAGGGACAGGGTCCTACAATGAGCAGTTCTTC.

The chain recombines TRBV2 with TRBJ2-7; D may be TRBD1 (6 bases). CDR3 size: 16 residues. Looked up from germline, CDR1 is SNHLY and CDR2 is FYNNEI. Trimming removed 4 bases at V and 4 bases at J, with 20 bases between. Written as DNA, the CDR3 is TGTGCCAGCAGTGGTTTTAGGGACACCGGACGGTACGAGCAGTACGTC. It yields the protein CASSGFRDTGRYEQYV.